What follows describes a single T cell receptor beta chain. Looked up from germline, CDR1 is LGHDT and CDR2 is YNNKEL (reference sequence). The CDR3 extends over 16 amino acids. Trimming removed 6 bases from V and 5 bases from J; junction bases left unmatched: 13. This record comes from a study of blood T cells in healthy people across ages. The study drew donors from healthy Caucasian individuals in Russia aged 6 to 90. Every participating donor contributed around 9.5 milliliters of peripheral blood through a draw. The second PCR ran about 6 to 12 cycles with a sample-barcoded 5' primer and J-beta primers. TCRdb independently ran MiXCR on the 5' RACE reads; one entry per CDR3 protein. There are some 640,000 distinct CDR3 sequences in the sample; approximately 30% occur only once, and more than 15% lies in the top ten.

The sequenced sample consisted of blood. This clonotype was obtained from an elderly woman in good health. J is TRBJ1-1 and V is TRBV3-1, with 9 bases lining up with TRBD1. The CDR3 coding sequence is TGTGCCAGCAGTCGTCCCGGGACAGGGTCGGTTACTGAAGCTTTCTTT. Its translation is CASSRPGTGSVTEAFF.